There are a few counts of the clone carrying this TCR beta chain. Its antigen is unknown. The sample belongs to a study of cytomegalovirus exposure and HLA in healthy donors. Points from the study as a whole: Prior analysis indicated that the majority of TCR beta V segments exhibited productivity approximately 90% or approximately 30% of the time. Evidence from a later analysis indicated that most CMV-associated TCR beta chains looked HLA-restricted.

The PCR contained 60 Vbeta and 13 Jbeta primers. Data came from immunoSEQ multiplex PCR; TCRdb stores just in-frame clones and leaves some out. The sample gives 85,000 to 110,000 clones, 75% to 85% of which show up once; around 10% is in the top ten. V lost 3 bases, J lost 4 bases, and 15 bases lay in between. This CDR3 is 15 amino acids long. Per the germline V gene, CDR1 is LGHNA and CDR2 is YSLEER. The sequencing input was PBMCs. The TCR sequence derives from a young woman in good health and CMV-seropositive. V usage is TRBV4-3 and J usage is TRBJ2-5; a possible D gene is TRBD2 (6 bases). CDR3 DNA: TGCGCCAGCAGCCAGGATAAAAAAGCGGGAGAGACCCAGTACTTC. It encodes CASSQDKKAGETQYF.